The source of this TCR beta chain is a study of shared clonotypes between healthy human individuals. The overall study: In total, the donors were two women and a few men aged 18 to 49. General study points: Rarefaction gave evidence that sorted-subset sequencing remained incomplete despite large depth.

Between the trimmed V and J ends, which lost 4 bases and 4 bases, there was a span of 10 bases. The CDR3 runs 13 residues. CDR1 is MNHEY and CDR2 is SVGAGI in the germline V gene. The table came from immunoSEQ multiplex PCR; TCRdb's copy has only in-frame clones and leaves some out. The data show roughly 1,500,000 clones, with 98% seen just once and about 0.4% held by the top ten. Concerning this clone itself: Its antigen remains unidentified.

The TCR sequence derives from a young man in good health. The rearrangement joins TRBV6-5 to TRBJ1-2; a weak D match, TRBD1 (6 bases). The sequencing sample was made of naive CD4+ T cells sorted from blood. Subset meaning: CD45RA+ positively selected. This chain's CDR3 is CASSSQDSYGYTF. CDR3 DNA: TGTGCCAGCAGTTCGCAGGACAGCTATGGCTACACCTTC.